The 20 T cell receptor beta chains reported below all come from one sample, sequenced in a study of a mutant IDH1 vaccine in newly diagnosed glioma. Sequencing used immunoSEQ multiplex PCR; TCRdb keeps in-frame clones, though not all of them. The repertoire holds 98,000 or so clones, with approximately 90% as singletons. The time point denotes: baseline, week 1 (first vaccination visit). Treatment given: pre-vaccination baseline after standard-of-care therapy. The sample here was PBMCs, taken from a glioma patient treated with radiotherapy, temozolomide or both. These receptors were obtained from a woman aged 45 to 65 with glioma.

The chain has TRBV28 and TRBJ2-2; D gene uncertain. The CDR3 sequence is 15 residues long. Germline V CDR1 and CDR2: MDHEN, SYDVKM. V was pared by 6 bases and J by 7 bases, with 18 bases between. CDR3 residues: CASRPLGTKVGELFF. In DNA, the CDR3 is TGTGCCAGCAGACCACTGGGTACCAAGGTCGGGGAGCTGTTTTTT.

The V call is TRBV7-9, the J call TRBJ2-7; 7 bases are a match to TRBD2. The J segment lost 3 bases and the V segment lost 3 bases, leaving 11 bases of the junction unmatched. Looked up from germline, CDR1 is SEHNR and CDR2 is FQNEAQ (reference sequence). The CDR3 spans 16 residues. CDR3 sequence reads: CASSFQGAGPLYEQYF. The CDR3 DNA reads TGTGCCAGCAGCTTCCAGGGAGCGGGGCCTCTCTACGAGCAGTACTTC.

The rearrangement links TRBV7-2 to TRBJ2-3; D remains ambiguous. The CDR3 covers 14 residues. The germline V gene has CDR1 SGHTA and CDR2 FQGNSA. Trimming shortened V by 2 bases and J by 4 bases, and 10 bases separated the two germline ends. The CDR3: CASSLIRAADTQYF. The CDR3 DNA follows: TGTGCCAGCAGCTTAATCCGGGCAGCAGATACGCAGTATTTT.

This clone was detected once. The chain links TRBV13 to TRBJ2-1, with 9 nucleotides matching TRBD1. Germline V gives CDR1 PRHDT, CDR2 FYEKMQ (reference sequence). V lost 0 bases, J lost 4 bases, and 7 bases stayed unmatched. The CDR3 is 17 residues long. Here the CDR3 reads CASSLGPGQGLYNEQFF. In DNA, the CDR3 is TGTGCCAGCAGCTTAGGCCCCGGACAGGGGTTATACAATGAGCAGTTCTTC.

This clone was seen only once. The gene calls are TRBV27 and TRBJ2-1; the D call may be TRBD1 or TRBD2 (5 bases each). This CDR3 spans 17 amino acids. The V end lost 6 bases, the J end lost 5 bases, and 23 bases lay between the germline ends. Germline V lookup: CDR1 MNHEY, CDR2 SMNVEV (reference sequence). CDR3 loop: CASRREGARVSHNEQFF. The CDR3 coding sequence is TGTGCCAGCAGGAGGGAAGGGGCGAGGGTATCACACAATGAGCAGTTCTTC.

The DNA for the CDR3 is TGTGCCAGCAGCAGAGGTGGCAGGGGCCCCTACGAGCAGTACTTC. It specifies CASSRGGRGPYEQYF. V and J are TRBV7-9 and TRBJ2-7; maybe TRBD1 (6 bases). The V gene's germline CDR1 is SEHNR and CDR2 FQNEAQ (reference sequence). CDR3 size: 15 residues. The ends were cut back, 5 bases at V and 2 bases at J, with 16 bases in the middle.

The V call is TRBV5-1, the J call TRBJ2-2; weak D call: TRBD2 (6 bases). V was trimmed by 0 bases and J by 5 bases, leaving 8 bases between them. CDR1 and CDR2 (germline): SGHRS, YFSETQ. This CDR3 comprises 14 residues. The CDR3 DNA reads TGCGCCAGCAGCTTGGGCGCGGGGACCGGGGAGCTGTTTTTT. It codes for CASSLGAGTGELFF.

In nucleotides, the CDR3 is TGCGCCAGCAGCTTGGCCAGAGGGTACACTGAAGCTTTCTTT. Translated, it gives CASSLARGYTEAFF. The rearrangement joins TRBV5-1 to TRBJ1-1; no definite D call. This CDR3 spans 14 amino acids. Germline-derived CDR1 and CDR2 are SGHRS and YFSETQ. The V end was cut by 0 bases, the J end by 3 bases, with 9 bases between.

The V gene is TRBV6-1, the J gene TRBJ2-1, with 11 bases identical to TRBD2. In germline, CDR1 is MNHNS, CDR2 SASEGT. The ends lost 1 base at V and 5 bases at J; junction bases unmatched: 7. This CDR3 contains 17 residues. The chain's CDR3 is CASSEGSSGRINNEQFF. The CDR3, as DNA: TGTGCCAGCAGTGAAGGCTCTAGCGGGAGGATCAACAATGAGCAGTTCTTC.

The chain joins TRBV7-3 to TRBJ2-3; 8 nucleotides align to TRBD1. Germline CDR1 reads SGHTA; CDR2 reads FQGTGA. Trimming took 5 bases from V and 2 from J; bases not matched to a gene: 12. The CDR3 has 17 amino acids. CDR3 amino acids: CASSPRDRPPFTDTQYF. CDR3 DNA: TGTGCCAGCAGCCCCCGGGACAGGCCTCCCTTCACAGATACGCAGTATTTT.

V gene TRBV5-8 combines with J gene TRBJ1-2; no clear D. Trimming removed 0 bases from V and 1 base from J, with 4 bases in between. The CDR3 runs to 13 residues. CDR1 is SGHTS, CDR2 YDEGEE, per germline. Here the CDR3 reads CASSLEYNYGYTF. In nucleotides, the CDR3 is TGTGCCAGCAGCTTGGAGTATAACTATGGCTACACCTTC.

The CDR3 loop is CASSVPGTGGTNEQFF. The CDR3 coding sequence is TGTGCCAGCAGCGTCCCCGGGACAGGGGGCACGAATGAGCAGTTCTTC. The V call is TRBV21-1, the J call TRBJ2-1; TRBD1 was called by the table and not checked on the DNA. TRBV21-1 is recorded as a pseudogene. This CDR3 region has 16 residues.

This clone appeared a single time. This chain uses TRBV27 with TRBJ2-1, with D possibly TRBD2 on 5 matching bases. Trimming stripped 6 bases from V and 10 bases from J, with 16 bases between. The CDR3 has 13 amino acids. Germline CDR1 MNHEY, CDR2 SMNVEV (reference sequence). CDR3 amino acids: CASSLDWGEEQFF. The CDR3 nucleotides read TGTGCCAGCAGCTTAGATTGGGGAGAAGAGCAGTTCTTC.

J is TRBJ1-1 and V is TRBV27; 9 bases fit TRBD1. Looked up from germline, CDR1 is MNHEY and CDR2 is SMNVEV (reference sequence). V shed 5 bases, J shed 1 base, and the junction held 5 bases outside the gene matches. This CDR3 spans 15 amino acids. The DNA of the CDR3 is TGTGCCAGCAGTCCCTGGGACAGGGCGAACACTGAAGCTTTCTTT. As protein: CASSPWDRANTEAFF.

The chain combines TRBV7-9 with TRBJ2-5; no definite D call. Germline V gives CDR1 SEHNR, CDR2 FQNEAQ (reference sequence). This CDR3 contains 14 residues. The DNA for the CDR3 is TGTGCTCTGGCCAGCTTCGCTTACCAAGAGACCCAGTACTTC. Translation: CALASFAYQETQYF.

This clone counts as medium-sized. The chain is built from TRBV11-1 and TRBJ1-2; TRBD1 might be the D (5 bases). The ends were cut back, 5 bases at V and 6 bases at J, with 13 bases in the middle. The CDR3 runs 13 residues. Germline lookup yields CDR1 SGHAT and CDR2 FQDESV (reference sequence). The CDR3: CASSPGLGDGYTF. CDR3 bases: TGTGCCAGCAGCCCCGGGCTGGGGGATGGCTACACCTTC.

CDR3 protein: CASSDREENTGELFF. The CDR3 DNA is TGTGCCAGCAGCGACAGGGAAGAGAACACCGGGGAGCTGTTTTTT. The V and J genes are TRBV7-9 and TRBJ2-2, with 7 bases identical to TRBD1. The CDR3 consists of 15 residues. Trimming cost V 5 bases and J 1 base; bases outside gene matches: 4. Per the germline V gene, CDR1 is SEHNR and CDR2 is FQNEAQ (reference sequence).

V gene TRBV28 combines with J gene TRBJ1-1; D is ambiguous. The germline gives CDR1 MDHEN, CDR2 SYDVKM. This CDR3 is 13 amino acids long. Between the trimmed V and J ends, which lost 2 bases and 3 bases, there was a span of 7 bases. The CDR3 protein is CASSLLFDTEAFF. The CDR3 DNA sequence: TGTGCCAGCAGTTTACTCTTCGACACTGAAGCTTTCTTT.

The gene calls are TRBV5-1 and TRBJ2-7, with D uncertain. The germline gives CDR1 SGHRS, CDR2 YFSETQ. V was clipped by 2 bases and J by 0 bases, with 9 bases between them. This CDR3 spans 14 amino acids. CDR3 amino acids: CASSFNHNSYEQYF. For the CDR3, the DNA is TGCGCCAGCAGCTTTAATCACAACTCCTACGAGCAGTACTTC. The full variable domain, completed using reference TRBV5-1 and TRBJ2-7, is KAGVTQTPRYLIKTRGQQVTLSCSPISGHRSVSWYQQTPGQGLQFLFEYFSETQRNKGNFPGRFSGRQFSNSRSEMNVSTLELGDSALYLCASSFNHNSYEQYFGPGTRLTVT.

The chain recombines TRBV5-4 with TRBJ2-7; D may be TRBD2 (6 bases). The ends were cut back, 2 bases at V and 0 bases at J, with 9 bases in the middle. Germline V CDR1 and CDR2: SGHNT, YYREEE (reference sequence). The CDR3 totals 14 residues. The CDR3 loop is CASSFSGSSYEQYF. DNA of the CDR3: TGTGCCAGCAGCTTCTCCGGGAGCTCCTACGAGCAGTACTTC.